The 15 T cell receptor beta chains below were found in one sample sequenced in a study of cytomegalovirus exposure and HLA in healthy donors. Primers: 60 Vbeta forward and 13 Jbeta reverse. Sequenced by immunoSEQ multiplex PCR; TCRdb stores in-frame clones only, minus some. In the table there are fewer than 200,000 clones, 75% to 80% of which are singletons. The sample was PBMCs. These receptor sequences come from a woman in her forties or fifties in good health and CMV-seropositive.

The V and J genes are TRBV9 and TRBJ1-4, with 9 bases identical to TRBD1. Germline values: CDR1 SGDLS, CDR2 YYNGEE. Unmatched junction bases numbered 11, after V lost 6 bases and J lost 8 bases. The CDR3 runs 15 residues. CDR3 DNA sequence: TGTGCCAGCACCCCAACGGGACAGGGAGAAGAAAAACTGTTTTTT. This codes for CASTPTGQGEEKLFF.

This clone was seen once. The CDR3 bases are TGTGCCAGCAGCTCTCGGGACAGTTTCTCTGGAAACACCATATATTTT. Its translation is CASSSRDSFSGNTIYF. The V gene is TRBV7-6, the J gene TRBJ1-3; 7 positions match TRBD1. In germline, CDR1 is SGHVS, CDR2 FNYEAQ. Germline trimming cut 4 bases from V and 0 bases from J; bases unmatched to any gene: 6. The CDR3 consists of 16 residues.

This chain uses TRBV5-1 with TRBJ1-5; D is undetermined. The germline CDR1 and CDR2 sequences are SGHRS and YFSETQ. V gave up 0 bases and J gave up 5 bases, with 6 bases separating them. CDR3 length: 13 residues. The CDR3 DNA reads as TGCGCCAGCAGCTTGGCTCCAGATCAGCCCCAGCATTTT. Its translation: CASSLAPDQPQHF.

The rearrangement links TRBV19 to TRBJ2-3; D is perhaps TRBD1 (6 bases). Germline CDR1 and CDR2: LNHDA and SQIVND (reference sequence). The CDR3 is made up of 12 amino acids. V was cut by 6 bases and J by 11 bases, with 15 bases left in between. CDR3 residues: CASRTTGQQQYF. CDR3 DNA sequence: TGTGCCAGTAGGACAACAGGACAGCAGCAGTATTTT.

The CDR3 sequence: CASSPKTGGTEAFF. The CDR3 nucleotides are TGCGCCAGCAGCCCTAAAACAGGGGGAACTGAAGCTTTCTTT. The rearrangement joins TRBV5-1 to TRBJ1-1, with 8 bases matching TRBD1. The germline V gene encodes CDR1 SGHRS and CDR2 YFSETQ. V lost 4 bases and J lost 5; bases outside the gene matches: 7. The CDR3 totals 14 residues.

As DNA, the CDR3 is TGTGCCAGCAGCTCGGTACAGGGAGGGGGGCAGTATTTT. Translating it yields CASSSVQGGGQYF. The gene calls are TRBV5-6 and TRBJ2-3; tentative D call: TRBD2 (7 bases). CDR1 SGHDT and CDR2 YYEEEE come from the germline V gene. V was pared by 3 bases and J by 11 bases, with 16 bases between. This CDR3 spans 13 amino acids.

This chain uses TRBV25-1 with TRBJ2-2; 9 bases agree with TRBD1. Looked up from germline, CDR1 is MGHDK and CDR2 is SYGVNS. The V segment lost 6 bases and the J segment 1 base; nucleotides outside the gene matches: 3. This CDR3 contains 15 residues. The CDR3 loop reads CASRRTGENTGELFF. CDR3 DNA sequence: TGTGCCAGCAGACGGACAGGGGAGAACACCGGGGAGCTGTTTTTT.

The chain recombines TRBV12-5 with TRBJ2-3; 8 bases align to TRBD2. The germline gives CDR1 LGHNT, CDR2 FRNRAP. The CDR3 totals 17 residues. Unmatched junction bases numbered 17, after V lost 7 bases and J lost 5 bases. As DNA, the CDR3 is TGTGCTAGTGTTTCCATCAGCGGGAGATTGTACAAAGATACGCAGTATTTT. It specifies CASVSISGRLYKDTQYF.

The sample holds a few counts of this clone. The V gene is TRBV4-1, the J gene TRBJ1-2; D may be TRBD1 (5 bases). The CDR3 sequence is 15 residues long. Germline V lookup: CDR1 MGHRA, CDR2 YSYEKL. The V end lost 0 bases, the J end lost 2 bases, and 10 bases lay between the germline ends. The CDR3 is CASSQDPGMNYGYTF. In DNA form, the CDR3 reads TGCGCCAGCAGCCAAGATCCAGGGATGAACTATGGCTACACCTTC.

The DNA for the CDR3 is TGCGCCAGCAGCCAAGCGGGGGGGCCCTATGGCTACACCTTC. Encoded protein: CASSQAGGPYGYTF. The chain joins TRBV4-1 to TRBJ1-2; possibly TRBD1 for D (6 bases). The CDR3 sequence is 14 residues long. CDR1 and CDR2 (germline): MGHRA, YSYEKL. The V end lost 1 base, the J end lost 4 bases, and 10 bases lay between the germline ends.

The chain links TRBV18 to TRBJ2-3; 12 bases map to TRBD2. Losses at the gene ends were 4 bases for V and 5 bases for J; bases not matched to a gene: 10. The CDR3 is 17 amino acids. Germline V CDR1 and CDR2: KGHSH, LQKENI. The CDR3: CASSQSRLAGAGDTQYF. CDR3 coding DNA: TGTGCCAGCTCACAGAGTAGACTAGCGGGGGCTGGAGATACGCAGTATTTT.

CDR3 nucleotide sequence: TGTGCCAGCAGCCCAAGCGGACCCTACGAGCAGTACTTC. This codes for CASSPSGPYEQYF. The V call is TRBV7-9, the J call TRBJ2-7, with D tentatively TRBD2 (5 bases). In germline, CDR1 is SEHNR, CDR2 FQNEAQ (reference sequence). The CDR3 is 13 residues long. V gave up 5 bases and J gave up 2 bases, with 10 bases separating them.

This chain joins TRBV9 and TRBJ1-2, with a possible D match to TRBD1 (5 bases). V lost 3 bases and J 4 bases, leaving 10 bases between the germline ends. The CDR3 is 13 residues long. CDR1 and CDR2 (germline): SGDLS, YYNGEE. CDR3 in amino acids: CASSAEDIYGYTF. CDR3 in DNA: TGTGCCAGCAGCGCCGAGGACATCTATGGCTACACCTTC. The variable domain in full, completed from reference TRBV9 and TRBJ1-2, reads DSGVTQTPKHLITATGQRVTLRCSPRSGDLSVYWYQQSLDQGLQFLIQYYNGEERAKGNILERFSAQQFPDLHSELNLSSLELGDSALYFCASSAEDIYGYTFGSGTRLTVV.

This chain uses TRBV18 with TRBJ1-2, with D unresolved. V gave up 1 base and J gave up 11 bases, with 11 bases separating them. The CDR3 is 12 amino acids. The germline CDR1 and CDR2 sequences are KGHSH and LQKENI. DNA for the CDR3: TGTGCCAGCTCACCACGACTTGGTGATTACACCTTC. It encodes CASSPRLGDYTF. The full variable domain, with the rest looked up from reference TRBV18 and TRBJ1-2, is NAGVMQNPRHLVRRRGQEARLRCSPMKGHSHVYWYRQLPEEGLKFMVYLQKENIIDESGMPKERFSAEFPKEGPSILRIQQVVRGDSAAYFCASSPRLGDYTFGSGTRLTVV.

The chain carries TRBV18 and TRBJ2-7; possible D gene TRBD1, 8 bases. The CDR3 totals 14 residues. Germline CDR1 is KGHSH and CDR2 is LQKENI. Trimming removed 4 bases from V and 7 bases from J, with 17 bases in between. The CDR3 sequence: CASSLGQGGREQYF. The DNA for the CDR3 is TGTGCCAGCTCACTCGGACAGGGAGGGAGGGAGCAGTACTTC.